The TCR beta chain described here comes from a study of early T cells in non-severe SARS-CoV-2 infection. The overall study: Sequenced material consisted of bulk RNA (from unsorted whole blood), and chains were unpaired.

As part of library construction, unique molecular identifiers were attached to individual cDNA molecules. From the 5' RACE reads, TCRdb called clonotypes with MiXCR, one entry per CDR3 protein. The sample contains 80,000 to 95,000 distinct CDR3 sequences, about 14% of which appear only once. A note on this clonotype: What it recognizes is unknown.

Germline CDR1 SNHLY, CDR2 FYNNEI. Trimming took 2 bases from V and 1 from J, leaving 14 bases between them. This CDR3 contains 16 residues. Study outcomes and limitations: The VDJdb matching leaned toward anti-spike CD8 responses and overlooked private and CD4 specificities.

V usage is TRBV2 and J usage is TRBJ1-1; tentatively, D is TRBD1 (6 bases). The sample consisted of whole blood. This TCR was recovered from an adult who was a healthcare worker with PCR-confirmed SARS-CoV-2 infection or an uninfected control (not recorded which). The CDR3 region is CASSEIRLGGNTEAFF. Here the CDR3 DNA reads TGTGCCAGCAGTGAAATACGGTTAGGGGGGAACACTGAAGCTTTCTTT. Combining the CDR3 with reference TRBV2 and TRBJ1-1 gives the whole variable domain EPEVTQTPSHQVTQMGQEVILRCVPISNHLYFYWYRQILGQKVEFLVSFYNNEISEKSEIFDDQFSVERPDGSNFTLKIRSTKLEDSAMYFCASSEIRLGGNTEAFFGQGTRLTVV.